Following are 29 T cell receptor beta chains from one sample sequenced in a study of identifying expanded T cells in peripheral blood. The table came from immunoSEQ multiplex PCR; TCRdb's copy has only in-frame clones and leaves some out. Of approximately 140,000 clones listed, 75% to 90% were seen once; the top ten hold about 8%. The specimen sequenced was blood. These receptors all stem from a person aged 18-69 years in good health.

The chain recombines TRBV19 with TRBJ2-2; TRBD2 aligns across 9 bases. The CDR3 is 15 amino acids. J was trimmed by 1 base and V by 8 bases; bases with no gene match: 5. The germline CDR1 and CDR2 sequences are LNHDA and SQIVND (reference sequence). CDR3 in amino acids: CASQLAGMNTGELFF. In nucleotides, the CDR3 is TGTGCCAGTCAGCTAGCGGGAATGAACACCGGGGAGCTGTTTTTT.

The gene calls are TRBV7-9 and TRBJ2-7; D unresolved. This CDR3 comprises 15 residues. Germline V gives CDR1 SEHNR, CDR2 FQNEAQ (reference sequence). Trimming removed 1 base from V and 3 bases from J, with 13 bases in between. CDR3 DNA: TGTGCCAGCAGCTTAGTCTATCCGGACGGCTACGAGCAGTACTTC. The encoded protein is CASSLVYPDGYEQYF.

In nucleotides, the CDR3 is TGTGCCAGCAGCGCAAATAGCGGGAGGGCCTACAATGAGCAGTTCTTC. Protein product: CASSANSGRAYNEQFF. The rearrangement uses TRBV5-4 and TRBJ2-1; 11 bases agree with TRBD2. Germline CDR1 and CDR2: SGHNT and YYREEE (reference sequence). The J segment lost 2 bases and the V segment lost 4 bases, leaving 5 bases of the junction unmatched. The CDR3 loop spans 16 amino acids.

The chain combines TRBV19 with TRBJ1-5; TRBD1 matches 9 bases. Germline V gives CDR1 LNHDA, CDR2 SQIVND (reference sequence). J lost 0 bases, V lost 7 bases, and 13 bases had no gene match. This CDR3 spans 18 amino acids. CDR3 in amino acids: CASKGSPGQGYSNQPQHF. CDR3 sequence (DNA): TGTGCCAGTAAAGGTTCTCCGGGACAGGGCTATAGCAATCAGCCCCAGCATTTT.

The gene calls are TRBV29-1 and TRBJ2-3; D gene uncertain. V dropped 6 bases and J dropped 5 bases, with 15 bases sitting between them. This CDR3 comprises 13 residues. The germline CDR1 and CDR2 sequences are SQVTM and ANQGSEA. For the CDR3, the DNA is TGCAGCGTCCCGAAGTGGGAAAAAGATACGCAGTATTTT. It encodes CSVPKWEKDTQYF.

V and J are TRBV19 and TRBJ2-1; tentatively, D is TRBD1 (6 bases). Trimming took 5 bases from V and 5 from J, leaving 16 bases between them. The germline CDR1 and CDR2 sequences are LNHDA and SQIVND (reference sequence). The CDR3 is made up of 15 amino acids. The CDR3 DNA reads as TGTGCCAGTAGTGGGGCCGGGACACCGAACAATGAGCAGTTCTTC. It yields the protein CASSGAGTPNNEQFF.

V and J are TRBV10-1 and TRBJ2-1, with 9 bases fitting TRBD2. J lost 2 bases, V lost 3 bases, and 2 bases had no gene match. The germline V gene encodes CDR1 WNHNN and CDR2 SYGVQD (reference sequence). The CDR3 length is 15 residues. CDR3 in amino acids: CASSELAGTYNEQFF. In nucleotides, the CDR3 is TGCGCCAGCAGTGAACTAGCGGGTACCTACAATGAGCAGTTCTTC.

The chain links TRBV19 to TRBJ2-1; unclear D gene. Germline values: CDR1 LNHDA, CDR2 SQIVND (reference sequence). The CDR3 is 14 residues long. Trimming pared 5 bases from V and 0 bases from J, leaving 8 bases between. The DNA for the CDR3 is TGTGCCAGTAGTCCCGTGAACTCCTACAATGAGCAGTTCTTC. It yields the protein CASSPVNSYNEQFF.

This CDR3 is CASSLEGDTEAFF. The CDR3 coding sequence is TGTGCCAGCAGCTTAGAGGGGGACACTGAAGCTTTCTTT. V gene TRBV7-8 combines with J gene TRBJ1-1; TRBD1 might be the D (6 bases). The germline V gene encodes CDR1 SGHVS and CDR2 FQNEAQ. The CDR3 loop spans 13 amino acids. Trimming removed 1 base from V and 3 bases from J, with 6 bases in between.

The CDR3 here is CASSRDHDRDTQYF. The CDR3 nucleotides are TGTGCCAGCAGCCGGGACCACGACCGAGATACGCAGTATTTT. The genes are TRBV7-9 and TRBJ2-3; D assignment may be TRBD1 or TRBD2 (5 bases each). Per germline, CDR1 SEHNR and CDR2 FQNEAQ (reference sequence). V was cut by 5 bases and J by 5 bases, with 14 bases left in between. The CDR3 length is 14 residues.

There are a few counts of this clone. The rearrangement joins TRBV4-3 to TRBJ1-2; D unresolved. V shed 5 bases and J shed 5 bases, with 15 bases lying between them. The CDR3 is 14 residues long. Germline V gives CDR1 LGHNA, CDR2 YSLEER. CDR3 amino acids: CASSYAGAGYGYTF. As DNA, the CDR3 is TGCGCCAGCAGCTATGCGGGAGCGGGGTATGGCTACACCTTC.

This chain uses TRBV7-9 with TRBJ2-7, with D hard to call. Trimming removed 4 bases from V and 0 bases from J, with 10 bases in between. The CDR3 sequence is 14 residues long. Per the germline V gene, CDR1 is SEHNR and CDR2 is FQNEAQ (reference sequence). In nucleotides, the CDR3 is TGTGCCAGCAGCTCGCAGGACGGCTCCTACGAGCAGTACTTC. It translates to CASSSQDGSYEQYF.

The V call is TRBV5-6, the J call TRBJ2-2, with D possibly TRBD1 on 6 matching bases. The CDR3 extends over 14 amino acids. Per germline, CDR1 SGHDT and CDR2 YYEEEE. The germline V and J ends were trimmed by 0 bases and 6 bases, with 9 bases remaining between them. The CDR3 DNA follows: TGTGCCAGCAGCTTGGCAGGGGACCCCGGGGAGCTGTTTTTT. This codes for CASSLAGDPGELFF.

This sequence joins TRBV5-1 and TRBJ1-4; D uncertain. CDR3 length equals 13 residues. V lost 0 bases, J lost 8 bases, and 8 bases lay in between. Germline values: CDR1 SGHRS, CDR2 YFSETQ. CDR3 sequence (DNA): TGCGCCAGCAGCTTGGAACGAGGCGAAAAACTGTTTTTT. Protein sequence: CASSLERGEKLFF. Based on the CDR3 plus reference TRBV5-1 and TRBJ1-4, the full variable domain is KAGVTQTPRYLIKTRGQQVTLSCSPISGHRSVSWYQQTPGQGLQFLFEYFSETQRNKGNFPGRFSGRQFSNSRSEMNVSTLELGDSALYLCASSLERGEKLFFGSGTQLSVL.

V usage is TRBV7-3 and J usage is TRBJ1-2; D possibly corresponds to TRBD1 (6 bases). With 4 bases removed from V and 7 bases from J, the gap between germline ends came to 13 bases. The CDR3 totals 13 residues. Germline values: CDR1 SGHTA, CDR2 FQGTGA. The CDR3 DNA sequence: TGTGCCAGCAGCTCTGGGGGGCAGGCTGGCTACACCTTC. Protein: CASSSGGQAGYTF.

The rearrangement joins TRBV7-2 to TRBJ2-7, with a weak D call TRBD2 (6 bases). The CDR3 totals 14 residues. Per germline, CDR1 SGHTA and CDR2 FQGNSA. The germline V and J ends were trimmed by 5 bases and 1 base, with 12 bases remaining between them. The CDR3 DNA sequence: TGTGCCAGCAGCCGCGGGACGGTTTCCTACGAGCAGTACTTC. It encodes CASSRGTVSYEQYF.

The V and J genes are TRBV18 and TRBJ1-5; 7 positions agree with TRBD1. Germline CDR1 is KGHSH and CDR2 is LQKENI. This CDR3 region has 17 residues. Germline trimming cut 2 bases from V and 7 bases from J; bases unmatched to any gene: 14. Here the CDR3 DNA reads TGTGCCAGCTCACCAACGCGGGCAGGGGGGATCGGCCAGCCCCAGCATTTT. As protein: CASSPTRAGGIGQPQHF. The full variable domain, completed using reference TRBV18 and TRBJ1-5, is NAGVMQNPRHLVRRRGQEARLRCSPMKGHSHVYWYRQLPEEGLKFMVYLQKENIIDESGMPKERFSAEFPKEGPSILRIQQVVRGDSAAYFCASSPTRAGGIGQPQHFGDGTRLSIL.

This clone was counted only a few times. The V and J genes are TRBV10-3 and TRBJ2-1; 8 nucleotides line up with TRBD2. Germline assignment: CDR1 ENHRY and CDR2 SYGVKD. CDR3 size: 13 residues. Trimming took 8 bases from V and 7 from J; bases not matched to a gene: 7. Here the CDR3 reads CAIGTSGTNEQFF. The CDR3, as DNA: TGTGCCATCGGTACTAGCGGCACAAATGAGCAGTTCTTC.

V is TRBV18 and J is TRBJ2-7; D remains unclear. The CDR3 runs to 12 residues. Germline loops: CDR1 KGHSH, CDR2 LQKENI. The ends were cut back, 2 bases at V and 6 bases at J, with 8 bases in the middle. The CDR3 DNA follows: TGTGCCAGCTCACCATCACTCTTCGAGCAGTACTTC. Translating gives CASSPSLFEQYF.

This clone was picked up one time. The gene calls are TRBV4-1 and TRBJ2-1; TRBD2 aligns across 8 bases. V lost 1 base to trimming and J lost 8 bases; unmatched junction nucleotides: 7. Per germline, CDR1 MGHRA and CDR2 YSYEKL. The CDR3 has 15 amino acids. DNA of the CDR3: TGCGCCAGCAGCCAAGGGGGACTAGAGGTGTATGAGCAGTTCTTC. This codes for CASSQGGLEVYEQFF.

The rearrangement joins TRBV5-4 to TRBJ2-7, with D possibly being TRBD1 (6 bases). The germline V and J ends were trimmed by 5 bases and 5 bases, with 11 bases remaining between them. CDR3 length: 12 residues. CDR1 SGHNT and CDR2 YYREEE come from the germline V gene (reference sequence). The CDR3 nucleotides read TGTGCCAGCAGTCTACAGGGAGACGAGCAGTACTTC. Amino acid sequence: CASSLQGDEQYF.

The rearrangement uses TRBV25-1 and TRBJ2-1, with 8 positions matching TRBD2. J was trimmed by 5 bases and V by 3 bases; bases with no gene match: 9. CDR3 size: 16 residues. Per germline, CDR1 MGHDK and CDR2 SYGVNS. The DNA for the CDR3 is TGTGCCAGCAGTGACCTTCGAGCGGGAGTTGACAATGAGCAGTTCTTC. Residues: CASSDLRAGVDNEQFF.

The chain uses TRBV7-8 and TRBJ1-3; 7 nucleotides agree with TRBD1. The germline V gene encodes CDR1 SGHVS and CDR2 FQNEAQ. V lost 9 bases to trimming and J lost 11 bases; unmatched junction nucleotides: 13. This CDR3 has 13 residues. The CDR3 DNA sequence: TGTGCCAGTGGAAGCTATAGACAGGGACCCATATATTTT. Translating it yields CASGSYRQGPIYF.

The V and J genes are TRBV30 and TRBJ1-1; D gene uncertain. CDR1 is GTSNPN and CDR2 is SVGIG in the germline V gene (reference sequence). This CDR3 spans 14 amino acids. V shed 0 bases and J shed 4 bases, with 12 bases lying between them. The DNA for the CDR3 is TGTGCCTGGAGTGTAGGCGGTCCCCCCACTGAAGCTTTCTTT. Translating gives CAWSVGGPPTEAFF.

About this clone itself: The junction shows a germline mismatch at one end, possibly a read error. The rearrangement links TRBV6-5 to TRBJ2-7; 8 bases map to TRBD1. CDR1 and CDR2 from the germline V gene are MNHEY and SVGAGI. The CDR3 runs to 14 residues. Here the CDR3 DNA reads TGTGCCGGCAGTCCACCGACAGGGGTCCTCGAGCAGTACTTC. Translating it yields CAGSPPTGVLEQYF.

The table lists this clone with a few counts. V gene TRBV18 combines with J gene TRBJ2-2, with D uncertain. The CDR3 spans 16 residues. With 0 bases removed from V and 4 bases from J, the gap between germline ends came to 12 bases. CDR1 and CDR2 from the germline V gene are KGHSH and LQKENI. The CDR3 nucleotides read TGTGCCAGCTCACCACCGGGTAGGGTGAGCACCGGGGAGCTGTTTTTT. Translating gives CASSPPGRVSTGELFF.

The genes are TRBV11-3 and TRBJ2-5; TRBD2 aligns across 8 bases. There are 15 residues in the CDR3. Germline V gene lookup returns CDR1 SGHNT and CDR2 YENEEA. Germline trimming cut 1 base from V and 3 bases from J; bases unmatched to any gene: 4. CDR3 region: CASSLGSGEKETQYF. The CDR3 coding sequence is TGTGCCAGCAGCTTAGGTAGCGGGGAAAAAGAGACCCAGTACTTC.

The chain uses TRBV6-1 and TRBJ1-1; no firm D call. Germline CDR1 is MNHNS and CDR2 is SASEGT. This CDR3 region has 12 residues. V lost 7 bases and J lost 1, with 7 bases in between. In DNA, the CDR3 is TGTGCCAGCAACTGGTGGAACACTGAAGCTTTCTTT. Protein sequence: CASNWWNTEAFF.

The CDR3 is CASSLIPGQGAQETQYF. The CDR3 bases are TGCGCCAGCAGCTTAATACCGGGACAGGGGGCTCAAGAGACCCAGTACTTC. This chain uses TRBV5-1 with TRBJ2-5; 12 bases are a match to TRBD1. This CDR3 comprises 17 residues. The V gene end was trimmed by 2 bases and the J gene end by 2 bases; junction bases not matched to a gene: 7. Germline V CDR1 and CDR2: SGHRS, YFSETQ.